The clone carrying this T cell receptor beta chain was recorded a few times. The germline V gene encodes CDR1 PRHDT and CDR2 FYEKMQ (reference sequence). Trimming removed 5 bases from V and 4 bases from J; junction bases left unmatched: 9. There are 15 residues in the CDR3. Unique molecular identifiers were attached to individual cDNA molecules within the library. Each CDR3 protein gets one entry after TCRdb re-called the RACE reads with MiXCR. The repertoire consists of around 120,000 distinct CDR3 sequences, with roughly 13% occurring once and the leading ten covering roughly 3.1%. This specimen comes from a study of human T cells and chemical hapten exposure. Across the whole study: On about 2 cm by about 2 cm of upper inner arm skin, sensitization was performed with 2% DPC.

Sample time point: pre-sensitization, week 0. As for treatment: therapeutic diphenylcyclopropenone sensitization with weekly scalp DPC. Participating donors were patients with alopecia, aged 18 to 70 years, considered appropriate candidates for DPC. The specimen comprised whole blood, sampled in connection with sensitization to the hapten diphenylcyclopropenone (DPC). The sequence was obtained from a woman aged 18-29 years with alopecia areata. Some clones in this sample may be carry-over from other donors' samples. The genes are TRBV13 and TRBJ2-5, with 8 bases that match TRBD2. The CDR3, as DNA: TGTGCCAGCAGCCGATACGGGGGGGCGCGAGAGACCCAGTACTTC. Translated, it gives CASSRYGGARETQYF.